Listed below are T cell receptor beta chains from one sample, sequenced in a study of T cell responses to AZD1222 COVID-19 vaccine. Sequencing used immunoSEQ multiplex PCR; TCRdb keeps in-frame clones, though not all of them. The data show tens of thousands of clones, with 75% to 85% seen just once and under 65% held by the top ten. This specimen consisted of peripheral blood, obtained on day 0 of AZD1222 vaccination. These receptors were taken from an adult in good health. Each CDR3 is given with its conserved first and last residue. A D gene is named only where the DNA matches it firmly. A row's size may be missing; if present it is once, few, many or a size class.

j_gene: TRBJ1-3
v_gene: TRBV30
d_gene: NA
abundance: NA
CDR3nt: TGTGCCTGGAGTGTACTGCCAGGAAACACCATATATTTT
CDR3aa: CAWSVLPGNTIYF

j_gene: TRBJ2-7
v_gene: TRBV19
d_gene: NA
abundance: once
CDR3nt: TGTGCCAGTAGCTTCTTAGCGTCGAGCTCCTACGAGCAGTACTTC
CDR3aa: CASSFLASSSYEQYF

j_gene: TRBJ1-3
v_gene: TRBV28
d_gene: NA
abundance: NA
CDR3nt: TGTGCCAGCTGGGAGGGCAGGGGTCCAGCCACCATATATTTT
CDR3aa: CASWEGRGPATIYF

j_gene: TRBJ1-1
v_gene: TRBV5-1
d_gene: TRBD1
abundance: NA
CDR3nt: TGCGCCAGCAGCTTGGTGGGACAGGGGAACACTGAAGCTTTCTTT
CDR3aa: CASSLVGQGNTEAFF

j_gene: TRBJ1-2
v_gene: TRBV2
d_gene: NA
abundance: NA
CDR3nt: TGTGCCAGCAGTGATTGGGGGGAATCGAACTATGGCTACACCTTC
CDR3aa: CASSDWGESNYGYTF

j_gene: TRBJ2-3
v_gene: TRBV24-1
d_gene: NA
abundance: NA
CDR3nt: TGTGCCACCAGTGACACCGTAACAGGGCCCCGCACAGATACGCAGTATTTT
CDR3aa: CATSDTVTGPRTDTQYF

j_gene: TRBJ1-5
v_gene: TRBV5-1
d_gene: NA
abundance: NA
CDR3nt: TGCGCCAGCAGCGTGGGGGAAGGGCCCGACTACACCAATCAGCCCCAGCATTTT
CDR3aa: CASSVGEGPDYTNQPQHF

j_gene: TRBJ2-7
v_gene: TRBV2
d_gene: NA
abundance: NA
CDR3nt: TGTGCCAGCAGTGAGACTAGAACCTACGAGCAGTACTTC
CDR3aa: CASSETRTYEQYF

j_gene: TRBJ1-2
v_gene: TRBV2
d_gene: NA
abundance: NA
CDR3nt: TGTGCCAGCAGTGGCGGGAACTATGGCTACACCTTC
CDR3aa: CASSGGNYGYTF

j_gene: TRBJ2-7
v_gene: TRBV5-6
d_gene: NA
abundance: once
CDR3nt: TGTGCCAGCAGCTTAAGCTTGGGACAAGTCCACGAGCAGTACTTC
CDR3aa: CASSLSLGQVHEQYF

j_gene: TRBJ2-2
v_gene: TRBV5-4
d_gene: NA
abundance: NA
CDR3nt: TGTGCCAGCAGTCTACCGGAACGGGGCGGGGAGCTGTTTTTT
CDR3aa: CASSLPERGGELFF

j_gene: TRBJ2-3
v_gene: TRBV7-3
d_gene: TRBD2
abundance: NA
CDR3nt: TGTGCCAGCAGCCGTACTAGCGGGGCGGCAGATACGCAGTATTTT
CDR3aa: CASSRTSGAADTQYF

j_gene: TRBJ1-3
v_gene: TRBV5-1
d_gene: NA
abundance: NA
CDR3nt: TGCGCCAGCAGCTTGACTGGGGGGCCCTCTGGAAACACCATATATTTT
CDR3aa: CASSLTGGPSGNTIYF

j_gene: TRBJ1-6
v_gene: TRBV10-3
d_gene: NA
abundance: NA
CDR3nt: TGTGCCATCAACCAGGGCGGTAATTCACCCCTCCACTTT
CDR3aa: CAINQGGNSPLHF

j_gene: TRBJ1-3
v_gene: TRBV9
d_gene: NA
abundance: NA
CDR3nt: TGTGCCAGCAGCGTAGGTGGTCTGACCCTCTCTGGAAACACCATATATTTT
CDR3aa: CASSVGGLTLSGNTIYF

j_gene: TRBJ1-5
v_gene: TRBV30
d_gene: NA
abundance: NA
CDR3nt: TGTGCCTGGAGTGTACGGGGGATCTCTAATCAGCCCCAGCATTTT
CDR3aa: CAWSVRGISNQPQHF

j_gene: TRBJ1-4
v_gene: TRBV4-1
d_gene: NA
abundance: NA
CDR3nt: TGCGCCAGCAGCCAATGGACTGAGGAAAAACTGTTTTTT
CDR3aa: CASSQWTEEKLFF

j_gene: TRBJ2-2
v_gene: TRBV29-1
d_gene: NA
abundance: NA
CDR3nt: TGCAGCGTTGATTTCTGGGGGGCCGGGGAGCTGTTTTTT
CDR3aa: CSVDFWGAGELFF

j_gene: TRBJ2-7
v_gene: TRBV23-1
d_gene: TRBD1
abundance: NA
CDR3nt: TGCGCCAGCAGTCACGTGACAGGGGTAAGCTCCTACGAGCAGTACTTC
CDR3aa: CASSHVTGVSSYEQYF

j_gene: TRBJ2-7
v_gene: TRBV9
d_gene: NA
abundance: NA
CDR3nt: TGTGCCAGCAGCGTATCAGGGGCGACCCACTACGAGCAGTACTTC
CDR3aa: CASSVSGATHYEQYF

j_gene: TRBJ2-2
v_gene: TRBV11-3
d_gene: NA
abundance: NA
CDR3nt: TGTGCCAGCAGCCTATCTGCGGTGGGCGGTACCGGGGAGCTGTTTTTT
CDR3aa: CASSLSAVGGTGELFF

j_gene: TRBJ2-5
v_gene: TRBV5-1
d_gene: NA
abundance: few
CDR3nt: TGCGCCAGCAGCTTGGCCGCGGAGACCCAGTACTTC
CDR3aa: CASSLAAETQYF

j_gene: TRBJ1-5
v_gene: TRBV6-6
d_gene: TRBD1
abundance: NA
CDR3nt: TGTGCCACCGCCGGGACAGGGAATCAGCCCCAGCATTTT
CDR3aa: CATAGTGNQPQHF

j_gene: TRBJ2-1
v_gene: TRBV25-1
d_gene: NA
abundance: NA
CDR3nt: TGTGCCAGCAGTGAGCGGGCAAGCTCCTACAATGAGCAGTTCTTC
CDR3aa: CASSERASSYNEQFF

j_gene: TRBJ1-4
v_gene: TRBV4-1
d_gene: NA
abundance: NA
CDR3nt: TGCGCCAGCAGCCAGTTGGGGAGGGATGAAAAACTGTTTTTT
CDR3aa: CASSQLGRDEKLFF

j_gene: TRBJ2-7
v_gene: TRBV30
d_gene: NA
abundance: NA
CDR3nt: TGTGCCTGGGAGGTTGCCGGACGTTCCTACGAGCAGTACTTC
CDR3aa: CAWEVAGRSYEQYF

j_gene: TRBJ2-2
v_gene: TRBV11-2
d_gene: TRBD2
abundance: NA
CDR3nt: TGTGCCAGCAGCCCCGGACCTAGCGGGAGGAACACCGGGGAGCTGTTTTTT
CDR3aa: CASSPGPSGRNTGELFF

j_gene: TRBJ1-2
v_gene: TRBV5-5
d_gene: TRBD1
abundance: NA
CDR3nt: TGTGCCAGCCTCACCTATGGACAGGGCGGCTACACCTTC
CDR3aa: CASLTYGQGGYTF

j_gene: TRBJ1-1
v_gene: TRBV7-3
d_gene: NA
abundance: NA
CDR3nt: TGTGCCAGCAGCTCCAACACAGGCAACACTGAAGCTTTCTTT
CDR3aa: CASSSNTGNTEAFF

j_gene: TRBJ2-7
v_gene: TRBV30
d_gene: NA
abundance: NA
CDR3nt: TGTGCCTGGAGTGTACTGGGGGTTGCGTACTTC
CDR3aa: CAWSVLGVAYF

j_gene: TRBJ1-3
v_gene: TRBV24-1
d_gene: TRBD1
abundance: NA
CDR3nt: TGTGCCACCGAGCACACGGGACAGGGAGTCTCTGGAAACACCATATATTTT
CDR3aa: CATEHTGQGVSGNTIYF

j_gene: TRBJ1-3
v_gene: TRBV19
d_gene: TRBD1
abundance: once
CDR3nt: TGTGCCAGTAGTACGGGACAGGGGGCCTTAAACACCATATATTTT
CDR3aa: CASSTGQGALNTIYF

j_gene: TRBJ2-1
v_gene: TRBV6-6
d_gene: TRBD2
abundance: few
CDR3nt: TGTGCCAGCAGCCCCTTCTCTAGCGGGAGTACAAATGAGCAGTTCTTC
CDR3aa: CASSPFSSGSTNEQFF

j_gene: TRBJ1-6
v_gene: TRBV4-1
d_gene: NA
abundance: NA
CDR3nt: TGCGCCAGCAGCCTCGAACTGAGCTCCTATAATTCACCCCTCCACTTT
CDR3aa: CASSLELSSYNSPLHF